This entry lists 8 T cell receptor beta chains sequenced from one sample in a study of blood T cell repertoires in COVID-19. TCRdb's table, derived via immunoSEQ multiplex PCR, lists solely in-frame clones and lacks some. This table has approximately 290,000 clones, around nine tenths appearing once. The specimen sequenced was peripheral blood. These receptors were taken from a woman in her sixties with acute or convalescent COVID-19.

As to this clone: This sample also contains other DNA sequences that code for the same CDR3. The chain couples TRBV9 to TRBJ2-3, with 11 bases identical to TRBD2. Germline V lookup: CDR1 SGDLS, CDR2 YYNGEE. V lost 3 bases and J lost 0; bases outside the gene matches: 3. This CDR3 region has 16 residues. CDR3 nucleotide sequence: TGTGCCAGCAGCGGATTAGCGGGGGGGAGCACAGATACGCAGTATTTT. Encoded protein: CASSGLAGGSTDTQYF.

This rearrangement joins TRBV3-1 (or the pseudogene TRBV3-2) to TRBJ2-7; 7 nucleotides match TRBD2. The junction had 10 bases not matched to a gene; V was cut back by 0 bases and J by 5 bases. The germline CDR1 and CDR2 sequences are LGHDT and YNNKEL (reference sequence). The CDR3 contains 16 residues. This CDR3 reads CASSQEALRERNEQYF. The CDR3, as DNA: TGTGCCAGCAGCCAAGAAGCCTTGCGGGAGAGGAACGAGCAGTACTTC.

This sequence joins TRBV28 and TRBJ2-7, with D tentatively TRBD2 (5 bases). Trimming removed 2 bases from V and 6 bases from J, with 8 bases in between. The germline V gene has CDR1 MDHEN and CDR2 SYDVKM. The CDR3 is 12 amino acids. The CDR3 DNA follows: TGTGCCAGCAGTTTAAAGGACTTCGAGCAGTACTTC. It encodes CASSLKDFEQYF.

The chain carries TRBV4-1 and TRBJ1-2, with 10 bases aligning to TRBD1. This CDR3 comprises 15 residues. V trimming: 6 bases; J trimming: 5 bases; junction bases outside the gene matches: 9. Germline CDR1 and CDR2: MGHRA and YSYEKL. The CDR3 DNA reads TGCGCCAGCAGGCGAATCTCGGACAGGGGGTATGGCTACACCTTC. The encoded protein is CASRRISDRGYGYTF.

This chain links TRBV9 with TRBJ2-1; possibly TRBD2 for D (7 bases). V was trimmed by 5 bases and J by 4 bases, leaving 19 bases between them. The CDR3 length is 16 residues. Germline V gives CDR1 SGDLS, CDR2 YYNGEE. The CDR3 DNA follows: TGTGCCAGCAGTGGCGAATGGGGGGGGCCTTACAATGAGCAGTTCTTC. Its translation is CASSGEWGGPYNEQFF.

This chain joins TRBV5-1 and TRBJ2-5; TRBD2 aligns across 10 bases. CDR1 SGHRS and CDR2 YFSETQ come from the germline V gene. The CDR3 is made up of 15 amino acids. The ends lost 4 bases at V and 2 bases at J; junction bases unmatched: 5. CDR3 DNA: TGCGCCAGCAGCGTGAGCGGGGGGGGGCAAGAGACCCAGTACTTC. Translated, it gives CASSVSGGGQETQYF.

CDR3 loop: CASSYLTGELFF. The CDR3 DNA follows: TGTGCCAGCAGTTACCTGACCGGGGAGCTGTTTTTT. The genes are TRBV6-2 or TRBV6-3 and TRBJ2-2, with D unresolved. Between the trimmed V and J ends, which lost 2 bases and 5 bases, there was a span of 3 bases. The germline CDR1 and CDR2 sequences are MNHEY and SVGEGT. The CDR3 has 12 amino acids.

The chain links TRBV6-2 or TRBV6-3 to TRBJ1-5; 7 positions agree with TRBD1. The CDR3 has 16 amino acids. Germline assignment: CDR1 MNHEY and CDR2 SVGEGT. V dropped 2 bases and J dropped 3; count of bases not matched to a gene: 7. CDR3 loop: CASSYLTGTANQPQHF. In DNA, the CDR3 is TGTGCCAGCAGTTACCTCACCGGGACAGCCAATCAGCCCCAGCATTTT.